The present T cell receptor beta chain was sequenced within a study of OX40 agonist ivuxolimab in advanced cancers. Study-wide findings and caveats: The work left the antigen specificity of expanded peripheral T cells undetermined.

Between the trimmed V and J ends, which lost 0 bases and 2 bases, there was a span of 8 bases. CDR3 length: 15 amino acids. Germline values: CDR1 SGHKS, CDR2 YYEKEE (reference sequence). TCRdb's table, derived via immunoSEQ multiplex PCR, lists solely in-frame clones and lacks some. The sample has roughly 62,000 clones, roughly nine tenths seen once. As for this clone: As yet, its antigen is unknown.

This chain connects TRBV5-5 to TRBJ2-2; no firm D call. The starting material was CD4+ or CD8+ T cells sorted from blood, obtained in a trial of the OX40 agonist ivuxolimab. This receptor was obtained from an adult with an advanced solid tumor such as melanoma, head and neck, liver or kidney cancer. DNA for the CDR3: TGTGCCAGCAGCTTGGCCCTGATTAACACCGGGGAGCTGTTTTTT. Its translation: CASSLALINTGELFF.